Each of the 11 T cell receptor beta chains below was sequenced from the same sample in a study of T cells expressing NK-cell markers. TCRdb re-called the 5' RACE reads; one entry per CDR3 protein, DNA not given. The sample totals roughly 150,000 distinct CDR3 sequences. Specimen: blood T cells: a sorted CD56 or NKG2C T cell subset, CD4+ or CD8+ T cells, or bulk PBMC T cells (not recorded which). The receptors stem from a woman aged 18 to 75 in good health.

The chain employs TRBV6-1 and TRBJ2-7; there is no DNA to check the TCRdb D call of TRBD1. CDR1 is MNHNS, CDR2 SASEGT, per germline. CDR3 length: 13 amino acids. Here the CDR3 reads CASSRGPLYEQYF.

V gene TRBV5-6 combines with J gene TRBJ2-7; the D gene TCRdb calls, TRBD2, cannot be checked with no DNA. Looked up from germline, CDR1 is SGHDT and CDR2 is YYEEEE. The CDR3 runs to 16 residues. The CDR3 loop is CASSPLAGGMRSEQYF.

The chain recombines TRBV6-1 with TRBJ2-1; TCRdb selects TRBD2, and the lack of DNA leaves this call unchecked. Germline lookup yields CDR1 MNHNS and CDR2 SASEGT. This CDR3 has 15 residues. CDR3 amino acids: CASSRSGTSYNEQFF.

This rearrangement joins TRBV5-1 to TRBJ2-2; TCRdb gives TRBD2 as the D gene, but with no DNA this cannot be confirmed. Germline loops: CDR1 SGHRS, CDR2 YFSETQ. This CDR3 has 16 amino acids. CDR3 sequence: CASSLGGYSYTGELFF.

The chain is built from TRBV15 and TRBJ2-1; the TRBD2 assignment by TCRdb is unverifiable without DNA. Per germline, CDR1 LNHNV and CDR2 YYDKDF (reference sequence). The CDR3 has 15 amino acids. The CDR3 is CATSRDRDYNNEQFF.

The V gene is TRBV3-1, the J gene TRBJ2-1; TCRdb's D call of TRBD1 is untestable without DNA. The length of the CDR3 is 14 residues. CDR1 and CDR2 (germline): LGHDT, YNNKEL (reference sequence). The chain's CDR3 is CASSRRQGSNEQFF.

CDR3 in amino acids: CASSWTSGSNEQFF. The genes are TRBV6-5 and TRBJ2-1; the TRBD2 assignment by TCRdb is unverifiable without DNA. Germline CDR1 reads MNHEY; CDR2 reads SVGAGI. The CDR3 is 14 amino acids.

The rearrangement joins TRBV9 to TRBJ1-2; the D call of TRBD1 rests on TCRdb alone, since no DNA is present to check it. The CDR3 extends over 16 amino acids. The germline V gene encodes CDR1 SGDLS and CDR2 YYNGEE. CDR3 residues: CASSQGTGWTNYGYTF.

The J gene is TRBJ2-1, the V gene TRBV20-1; TCRdb reports TRBD1, a call that lacks DNA to check it against. The V gene's germline CDR1 is DFQATT and CDR2 SNEGSKA (reference sequence). This CDR3 contains 11 residues. CDR3: CSALRDSRQFF.

V gene TRBV12-3 or TRBV12-4 combines with J gene TRBJ2-2. The CDR3 sequence is 14 residues long. The CDR3 protein is CATTGGGDTGELFF.

The rearrangement links TRBV19 to TRBJ1-3. CDR1 LNHDA and CDR2 SQIVND come from the germline V gene (reference sequence). The length of the CDR3 is 14 residues. CDR3 sequence reads: CASSQGTSGNTIYF. The full variable domain, with the rest looked up from reference TRBV19 and TRBJ1-3, is DGGITQSPKYLFRKEGQNVTLSCEQNLNHDAMYWYRQDPGQGLRLIYYSQIVNDFQKGDIAEGYSVSREKKESFPLTVTSAQKNPTAFYLCASSQGTSGNTIYFGEGSWLTVV.